This T cell receptor beta chain is drawn from a study of OX40 agonist ivuxolimab in advanced cancers. For context, the study as a whole: The costimulatory receptor OX40 (CD134) was targeted by ivuxolimab, a fully human IgG2 agonistic monoclonal antibody. Intravenous ivuxolimab was administered to patients every 2 weeks at six dose levels: 0.01, 0.1, 0.3, 1.5, 3 and 10 mg/kg. Among the roughly 50 dose-escalation patients, some 20 had hepatocellular carcinoma, 15 or so melanoma, 9 renal cell carcinoma and 9 head and neck cancer. A male proportion of approximately 83% and a mean age of around 60 years, ranging from 23 to 79, were recorded for the dose-escalation cohort. Patients were allowed to have had prior anti-PD-1, anti-PD-L1 or anti-CTLA-4 therapy, and around 43% of the dose-escalation patients had been treated with checkpoint inhibitors. Partial responses were achieved by three dose-escalation patients, of whom one had hepatocellular carcinoma and two had cutaneous melanoma. The purpose of peripheral TCRbeta sequencing was to test whether ivuxolimab changed TCR sequence diversity and led to clonal T-cell expansion. The paper covers the monotherapy dose-escalation part of the phase I ivuxolimab trial, which included N = 52 patients.

Here is what the overall study found, with its caveats: The antigen specificity of the peripheral T cells that underwent clonal expansion was not determined. After ivuxolimab, expanded clones were on average more numerous among CD8+ T cells than among CD4+ T cells. In partial responders in the 0.1-3.0 mg/kg groups, normalized peripheral clonal expansion was found to be among the lowest, especially among CD8+ T cells. Low levels of normalized T-cell clonal expansion were also seen in some nonresponding patients. At doses from 0.1 to 3.0 mg/kg, clonal expansion was seen in both CD4+ and CD8+ blood T cells between baseline and week 6.

Genomic DNA was isolated from the sorted cells so that the TCRbeta CDR3 region could be sequenced. TCRbeta CDR3 regions were sequenced using the immunoSEQ Assay. The table was pulled from immuneACCESS by TCRdb, which kept in-frame rearrangements only. Such tables lose some clones; where checked, under half of the loss comes from unresolved V genes, and the rest has no known cause. Here the sample has tens of thousands of clones; 70% to 85% occur a single time. Of the sample, roughly 4% is held by the ten largest clones. The CDR3 spans 14 residues, from the cysteine through the phenylalanine. The DNA shown is the 42-base CDR3, in frame from base 1. Sequences KGHSH (CDR1) and LQKENI (CDR2) are obtained from the germline V gene. Clipping removes 3 bases from V and 8 bases from J, with 9 as the unmatched junction base count. This clone has just one count. It lacks a known antigen. Base qualities are missing; no much larger clone stands one base away.

The trial excluded patients who had a history of autoimmune disease or who were on systemic immunosuppression. In every dose cohort, peripheral blood was drawn for TCR sequencing at baseline, cycle 4 day 1, and cycle 7 day 1. Samples came from an open-label, multicenter, first-in-human phase I dose-escalation trial of ivuxolimab. Adults with locally advanced or metastatic melanoma, renal cell, hepatocellular, or head and neck squamous cell carcinoma were enrolled in the trial. Before TCR sequencing, CD4+ T cells and CD8+ T cells from peripheral blood were sorted into separate populations. This specimen consisted of CD4+ or CD8+ T cells sorted from blood, obtained in a trial of the OX40 agonist ivuxolimab. The receptor comes from an adult with an advanced solid tumor such as melanoma, head and neck, liver or kidney cancer. The chain couples TRBV18 to TRBJ1-2; a stretch of 7 junction bases matches TRBD1. Read as DNA, the sequence is TGTGCCAGCTCACCTACCCAAGGGGGCGAAGGCTACACCTTC. Translation gives CASSPTQGGEGYTF.